These 4 T cell receptor beta chains were all obtained from the same sample, sequenced in a study of CD8 T cells in Susac syndrome. An input of roughly 0.5 to 1 ug of RNA was subjected to reverse transcription using random hexamers. TCRdb called the immunoSEQ multiplex PCR reads again in MiXCR, with one record for every CDR3 protein. The sample comprises some 97,000 distinct CDR3 sequences, about 96% of which are singletons, and more than 0.3% rests with the top ten. The material sequenced was CD8+ T cells from PBMCs. The receptors originated from a human donor with Susac syndrome.

This chain uses TRBV5-6 with TRBJ1-2; TRBD1 aligns across 10 bases. CDR1 SGHDT and CDR2 YYEEEE come from the germline V gene. This CDR3 region has 14 residues. V dropped 4 bases and J dropped 3; count of bases not matched to a gene: 3. This chain's CDR3 is CASSGTGAHYGYTF. CDR3 DNA: TGTGCCAGCAGCGGGACAGGGGCCCACTATGGCTACACCTTC.

The chain couples TRBV19 to TRBJ1-2; D is uncertain. V gave up 3 bases and J gave up 0 bases, with 14 bases separating them. CDR1 is LNHDA and CDR2 is SQIVND in the germline V gene (reference sequence). This CDR3 contains 16 residues. This chain's CDR3 is CASSIGSGNANYGYTF. Here the CDR3 DNA reads TGTGCCAGTAGTATCGGGTCAGGAAATGCTAACTATGGCTACACCTTC.

This clonotype was observed a handful of times. The chain recombines TRBV29-1 with TRBJ1-2, with D possibly being TRBD1 (5 bases). The V gene lost 4 bases and the J gene lost 8 bases, with 11 bases spanning the gap. Germline lookup yields CDR1 SQVTM and CDR2 ANQGSEA. This CDR3 is built from 11 residues. CDR3 in amino acids: CSVVNDSGYTF. CDR3 bases: TGCAGCGTTGTGAATGACAGCGGCTACACCTTC. The full variable domain, rest sourced from reference TRBV29-1 and TRBJ1-2, is SAVISQKPSRDICQRGTSLTIQCQVDSQVTMMFWYRQQPGQSLTLIATANQGSEATYESGFVIDKFPISRPNLTFSTLTVSNMSPEDSSIYLCSVVNDSGYTFGSGTRLTVV.

This clonotype was seen only once. This chain joins TRBV11-2 and TRBJ2-3; no clear D. V lost 3 bases and J lost 3, with 10 bases in between. CDR3 length: 14 amino acids. Germline V lookup: CDR1 SGHAT, CDR2 FQNNGV. The CDR3 DNA reads as TGTGCCAGCAGCTTTTCCCCGGATACAGATACGCAGTATTTT. Translation: CASSFSPDTDTQYF.